This T cell receptor (beta chain) was found in a study of CD8+CD57+ T cells in acquired aplastic anemia (dated by TCRdb to the late 2010s). Regarding the research as a whole: Extracted DNA from sorted CD4+ and CD8+ cells averaged approximately 3 ug, ranging from roughly 0.17 to 27.4 ug. A CD8+CD57+ expansion meant a frequency higher than the mean frequency seen in healthy subjects. General study outcomes and caveats: CD8+ Simpson's diversity did not differ significantly between patients and healthy controls (P=0.060). Roughly 30 CD8+ CDR3 sequences were shared between patients and controls but appeared highly expressed in patients and within their immunodominant clones.

The CDR3 starts with the cysteine, ends with the phenylalanine, and has 15 residues. The retained sequence is limited to the CDR3, 45 bases, with the frame set at the first base. CDR1 is given as WNHNN and CDR2 as SYGVQD, both from the germline V gene (reference sequence). The germline ends are 16 bases apart after V is trimmed by 7 bases and J by 0 bases. This clonotype was seen many times. Its antigen has not been determined. Base quality data are lacking; no much larger clone is found one base away. TCR beta VDJ combination and CDR3 sequence profiling used genomic DNA as the template. An Illumina HiSeq 2000 was used for TCR repertoire sequencing. The study's processing was this. Repertoires were assessed using TRBV/TRBJ rearrangement plots, CDR3 size and DJ length profiles, and Simpson's diversity index. The immunodominant clone was defined as the most abundant DNA sequence in deep sequencing data. CDR3 amino acid sequences were checked for sharing across subjects and were also compared against the VDJdb database and published repertoires. Clones were called with MiXCR by TCRdb after fastp trimmed the public reads at Q25, and only in-frame beta chains were retained. Each entry is one CDR3 protein sequence, shown with its most common DNA and genes. The V and J calls were determined by TCRdb, not by the authors. This sample lists hundreds of thousands of distinct CDR3 sequences; roughly 50% were detected once. About 20% of the sample is held by the ten biggest clonotypes.

The patients picked for sequencing were ones in whom flow cytometry had shown an expansion of CD8+CD57+ cells. Severe acquired aplastic anemia was diagnosed in all patients according to International Study of Aplastic Anemia and Agranulocytosis and Camitta criteria. At the time blood was sampled, none of the patients had received any therapy. TCR repertoires of sorted CD4+ and CD8+ blood T cells from severe aplastic anemia patients and healthy subjects were deep-sequenced in the study. Patients were enrolled in the USA under clinicaltrials.gov protocols 00001620, 01623167, 00001397, 00071045, 00081523 and 00961064. Ficoll-Paque density gradient centrifugation was used to isolate peripheral blood mononuclear cells. Before DNA extraction, CD4+ and CD8+ T cells were sorted by FACS or by magnetic beads.

The receptor chain draws on TRBV10-1 and TRBJ2-7; TRBD1 is a possible D gene, resting on 6 matching bases. The TCR was taken from a human donor with aplastic anemia. Source material: sorted CD4+, CD8+, or CD8+CD57+ T cells (not recorded which) from PBMCs. The sequenced DNA is TGCGCCAGCAAATCCCACAGGGAAAGCTCCTACGAGCAGTACTTC. The encoded protein is CASKSHRESSYEQYF.